This TCR beta chain was recorded in a study of CD8+CD57+ T cells in acquired aplastic anemia. Study-level information: Sorted CD4+ and CD8+ cells yielded DNA averaging approximately 3.4 ug. Study-level points and caveats: Patients and controls had in common approximately 28 CD8+ CDR3 sequences. Patients were compared with controls for CD8+ Simpson's diversity, and no significant difference emerged.

The authors sequenced patients whose flow cytometry had shown CD8+CD57+ cell expansion. Acquired aplastic anemia of severe grade affected all patients. TCR beta VDJ and CDR3 profiles were obtained from a genomic DNA template. TCRdb independently ran MiXCR on the reads; one entry per CDR3 protein. The sample lists approximately 250,000 distinct CDR3 sequences; roughly 80% were seen once. This clonotype was recorded once. Its specificity is unknown. The receptor was derived from a human donor with aplastic anemia. The specimen was sorted CD4+, CD8+, or CD8+CD57+ T cells (not recorded which) from PBMCs.

The CDR3 DNA reads TGTGCCAGCAGCCTTAGCGGGGGCCGCACAGATACGCAGTATTTT. This gives the protein CASSLSGGRTDTQYF. The chain has TRBV7-3 and TRBJ2-3; TRBD2 matches 9 bases. CDR3 length: 15 residues. Germline V gene data show CDR1 as SGHTA and CDR2 as FQGTGA. With 5 bases clipped from V and 1 base from J, the junction kept 4 bases outside the gene matches.